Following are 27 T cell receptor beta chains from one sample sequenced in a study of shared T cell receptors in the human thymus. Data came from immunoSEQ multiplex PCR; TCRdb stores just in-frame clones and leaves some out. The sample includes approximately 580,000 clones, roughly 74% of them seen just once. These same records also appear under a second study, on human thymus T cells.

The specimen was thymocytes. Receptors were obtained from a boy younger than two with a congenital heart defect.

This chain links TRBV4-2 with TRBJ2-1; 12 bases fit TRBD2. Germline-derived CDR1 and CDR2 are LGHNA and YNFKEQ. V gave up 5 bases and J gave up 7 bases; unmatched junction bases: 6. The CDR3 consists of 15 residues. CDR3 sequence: CASSDPGLAGNEQFF. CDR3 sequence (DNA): TGTGCCAGCAGCGATCCCGGACTAGCGGGGAATGAGCAGTTCTTC.

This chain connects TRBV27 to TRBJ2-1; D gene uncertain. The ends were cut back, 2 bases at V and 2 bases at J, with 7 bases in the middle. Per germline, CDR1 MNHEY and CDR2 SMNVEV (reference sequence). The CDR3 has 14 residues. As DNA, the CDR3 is TGTGCCAGCAGTTTACTAGGCCCCTACAATGAGCAGTTCTTC. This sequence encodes CASSLLGPYNEQFF.

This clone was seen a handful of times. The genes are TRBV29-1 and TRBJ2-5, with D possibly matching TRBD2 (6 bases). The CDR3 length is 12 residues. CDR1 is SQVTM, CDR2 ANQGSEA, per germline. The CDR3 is CSAQREAETQYF. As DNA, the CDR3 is TGCAGTGCTCAGAGGGAGGCGGAGACCCAGTACTTC.

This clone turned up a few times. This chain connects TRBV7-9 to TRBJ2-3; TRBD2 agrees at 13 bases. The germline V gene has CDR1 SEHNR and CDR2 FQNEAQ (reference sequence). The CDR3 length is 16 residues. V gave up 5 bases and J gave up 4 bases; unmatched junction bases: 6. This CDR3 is CASSDRTSGSSDTQYF. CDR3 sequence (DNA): TGTGCCAGCAGCGACCGGACTAGCGGGAGCTCAGATACGCAGTATTTT.

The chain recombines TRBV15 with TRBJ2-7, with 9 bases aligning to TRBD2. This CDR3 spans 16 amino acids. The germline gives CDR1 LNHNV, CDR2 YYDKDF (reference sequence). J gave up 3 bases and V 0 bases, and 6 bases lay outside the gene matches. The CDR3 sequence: CATSRDSAGGGYEQYF. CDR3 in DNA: TGTGCCACCAGCAGAGATTCCGCGGGAGGGGGCTACGAGCAGTACTTC. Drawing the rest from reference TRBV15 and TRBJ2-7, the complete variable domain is DAMVIQNPRYQVTQFGKPVTLSCSQTLNHNVMYWYQQKSSQAPKLLFHYYDKDFNNEADTPDNFQSRRPNTSFCFLDIRSPGLGDTAMYLCATSRDSAGGGYEQYFGPGTRLTVT.

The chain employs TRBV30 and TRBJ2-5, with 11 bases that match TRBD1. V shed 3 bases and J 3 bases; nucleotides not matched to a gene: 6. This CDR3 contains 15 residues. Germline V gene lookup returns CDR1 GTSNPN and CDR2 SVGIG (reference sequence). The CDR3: CAWRYRDRGKETQYF. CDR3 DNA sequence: TGTGCCTGGAGATATAGGGACAGGGGGAAAGAGACCCAGTACTTC.

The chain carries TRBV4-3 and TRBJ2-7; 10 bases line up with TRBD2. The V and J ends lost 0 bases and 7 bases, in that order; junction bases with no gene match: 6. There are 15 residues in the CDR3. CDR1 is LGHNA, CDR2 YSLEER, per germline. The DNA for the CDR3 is TGCGCCAGCAGCCAAGATGCCGCTAGCGGGGGTGAGCAGTACTTC. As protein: CASSQDAASGGEQYF.

The CDR3 nucleotides are TGTGCCAGCTCACCGGGACTAGCCCCCAATGAGCAGTTCTTC. Protein: CASSPGLAPNEQFF. V usage is TRBV5-4 and J usage is TRBJ2-1, with TRBD2 identical over 9 bases. Germline CDR1 is SGHNT and CDR2 is YYREEE (reference sequence). The CDR3 contains 14 residues. Losses at the gene ends were 7 bases for V and 6 bases for J; bases not matched to a gene: 8.

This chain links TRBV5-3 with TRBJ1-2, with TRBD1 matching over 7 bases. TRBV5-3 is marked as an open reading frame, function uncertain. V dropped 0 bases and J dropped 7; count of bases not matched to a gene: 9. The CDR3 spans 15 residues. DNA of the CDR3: TGTGCCAGAAGCTTGGTGCCAGGGACAGAAGGTGGCTACACCTTC. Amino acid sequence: CARSLVPGTEGGYTF.

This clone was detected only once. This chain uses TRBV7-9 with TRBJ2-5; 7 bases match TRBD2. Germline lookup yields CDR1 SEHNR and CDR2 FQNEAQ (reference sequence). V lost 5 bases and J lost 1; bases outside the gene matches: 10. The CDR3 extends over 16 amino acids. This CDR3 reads CASSTLGGRPQETQYF. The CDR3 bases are TGTGCCAGCAGCACCCTAGGCGGGAGACCCCAAGAGACCCAGTACTTC.

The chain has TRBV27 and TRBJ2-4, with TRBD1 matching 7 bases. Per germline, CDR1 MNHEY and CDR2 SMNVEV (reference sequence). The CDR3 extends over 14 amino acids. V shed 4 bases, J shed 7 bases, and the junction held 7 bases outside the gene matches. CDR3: CASSCDRVLNIQYF. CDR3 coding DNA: TGTGCCAGCAGTTGCGACAGGGTCTTGAACATTCAGTACTTC.

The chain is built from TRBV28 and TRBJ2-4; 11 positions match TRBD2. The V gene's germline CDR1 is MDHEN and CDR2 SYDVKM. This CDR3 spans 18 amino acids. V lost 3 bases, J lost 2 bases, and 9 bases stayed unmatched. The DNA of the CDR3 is TGTGCCAGCAGTTTTTCTACTAGCGGGAGAGGCACCAAAAACATTCAGTACTTC. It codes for CASSFSTSGRGTKNIQYF.

The CDR3 coding sequence is TGTGCCAGCCGGAGAAGCGGGAGGGCCCTAGATACGCAGTATTTT. Translated, it gives CASRRSGRALDTQYF. The V call is TRBV6-5, the J call TRBJ2-3; 10 bases line up with TRBD2. Looked up from germline, CDR1 is MNHEY and CDR2 is SVGAGI. CDR3 length equals 15 residues. J lost 5 bases, V lost 8 bases, and 10 bases had no gene match.

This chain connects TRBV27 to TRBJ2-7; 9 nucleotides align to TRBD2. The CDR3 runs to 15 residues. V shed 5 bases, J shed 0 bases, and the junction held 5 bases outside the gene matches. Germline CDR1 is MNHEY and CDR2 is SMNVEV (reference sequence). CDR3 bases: TGTGCCAGCAGTCCCGAGCGGGAGGACTCCTACGAGCAGTACTTC. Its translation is CASSPEREDSYEQYF.

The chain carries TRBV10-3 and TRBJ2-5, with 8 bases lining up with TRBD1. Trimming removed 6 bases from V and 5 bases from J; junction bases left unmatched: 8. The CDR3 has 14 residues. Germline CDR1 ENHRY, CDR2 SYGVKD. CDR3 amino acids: CAISRTGPQETQYF. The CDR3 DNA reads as TGTGCCATCAGCCGGACAGGGCCCCAGGAGACCCAGTACTTC.

CDR3 sequence (DNA): TGTGCCAGCAGTCATCGAGAAGGACTAGCGTCCAATGAGCAGTTCTTC. Translating gives CASSHREGLASNEQFF. The chain combines TRBV6-6 with TRBJ2-1; TRBD2 aligns across 9 bases. V gave up 5 bases and J gave up 6 bases; unmatched junction bases: 11. The CDR3 is 16 amino acids. Germline-derived CDR1 and CDR2 are MNHNY and SVGAGI (reference sequence).

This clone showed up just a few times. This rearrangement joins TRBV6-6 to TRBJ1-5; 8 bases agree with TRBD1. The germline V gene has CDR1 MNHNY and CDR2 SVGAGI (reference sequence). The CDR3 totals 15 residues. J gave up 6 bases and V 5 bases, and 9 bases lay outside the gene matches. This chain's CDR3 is CASSRQGKVVQPQHF. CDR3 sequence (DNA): TGTGCCAGCAGTCGACAGGGGAAGGTCGTTCAGCCCCAGCATTTT.

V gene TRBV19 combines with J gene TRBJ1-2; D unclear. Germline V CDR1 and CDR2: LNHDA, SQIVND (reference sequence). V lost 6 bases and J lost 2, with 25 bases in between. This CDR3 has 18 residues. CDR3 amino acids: CASSSYYAPIYGNYGYTF. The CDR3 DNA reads TGTGCCAGTAGCTCCTATTACGCACCGATCTACGGGAACTATGGCTACACCTTC.

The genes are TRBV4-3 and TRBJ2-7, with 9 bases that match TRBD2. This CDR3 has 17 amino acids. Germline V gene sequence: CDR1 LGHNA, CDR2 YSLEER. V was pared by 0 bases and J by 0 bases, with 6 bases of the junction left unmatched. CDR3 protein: CASSQELCSGSSYEQYF. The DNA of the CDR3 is TGCGCCAGCAGCCAAGAGTTGTGTAGCGGGAGCTCCTACGAGCAGTACTTC.

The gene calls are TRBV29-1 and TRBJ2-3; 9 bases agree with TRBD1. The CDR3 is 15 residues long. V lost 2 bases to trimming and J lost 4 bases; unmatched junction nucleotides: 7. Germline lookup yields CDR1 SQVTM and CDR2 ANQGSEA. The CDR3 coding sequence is TGCAGCGTTGAACATCATGGGACAGGGCCAGATACGCAGTATTTT. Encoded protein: CSVEHHGTGPDTQYF.

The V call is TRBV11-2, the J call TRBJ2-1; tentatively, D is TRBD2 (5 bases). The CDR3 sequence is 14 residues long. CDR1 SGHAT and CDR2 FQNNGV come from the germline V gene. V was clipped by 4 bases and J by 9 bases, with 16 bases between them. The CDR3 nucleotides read TGTGCCAGCAGCTCCCTCTCACTAGAGGTTGAGCAGTTCTTC. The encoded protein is CASSSLSLEVEQFF.

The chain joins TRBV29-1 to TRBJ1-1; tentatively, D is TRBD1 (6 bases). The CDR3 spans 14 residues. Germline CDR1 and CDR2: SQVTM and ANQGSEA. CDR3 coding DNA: TGCAGTGTTCACCCCCAGGGGAAAAAGGCTGAAGCTTTCTTT. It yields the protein CSVHPQGKKAEAFF.

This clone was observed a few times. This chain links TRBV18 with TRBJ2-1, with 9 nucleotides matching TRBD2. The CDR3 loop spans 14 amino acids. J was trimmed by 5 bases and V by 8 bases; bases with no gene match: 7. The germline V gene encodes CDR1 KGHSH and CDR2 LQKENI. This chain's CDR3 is CASRVAGVNNEQFF. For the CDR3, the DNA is TGTGCCAGCCGAGTAGCGGGAGTGAACAATGAGCAGTTCTTC.

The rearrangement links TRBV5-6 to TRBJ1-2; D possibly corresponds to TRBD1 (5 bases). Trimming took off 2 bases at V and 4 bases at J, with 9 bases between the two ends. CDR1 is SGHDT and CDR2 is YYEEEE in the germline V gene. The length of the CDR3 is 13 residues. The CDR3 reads CASSLGGAYGYTF. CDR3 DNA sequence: TGTGCCAGCAGCTTAGGAGGGGCCTATGGCTACACCTTC.

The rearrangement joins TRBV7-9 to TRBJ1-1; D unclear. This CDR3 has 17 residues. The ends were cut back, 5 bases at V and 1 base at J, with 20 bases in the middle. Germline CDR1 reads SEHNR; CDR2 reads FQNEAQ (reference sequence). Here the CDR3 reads CASSPYGGLEGNTEAFF. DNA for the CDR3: TGTGCCAGCAGCCCCTACGGAGGGTTGGAGGGGAACACTGAAGCTTTCTTT.

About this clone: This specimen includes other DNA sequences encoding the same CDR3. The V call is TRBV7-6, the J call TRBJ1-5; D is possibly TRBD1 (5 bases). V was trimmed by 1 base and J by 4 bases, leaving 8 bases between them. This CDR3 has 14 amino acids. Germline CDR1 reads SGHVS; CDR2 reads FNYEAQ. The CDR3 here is CASSLGDRNQPQHF. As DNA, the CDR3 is TGTGCCAGCAGCTTAGGAGACAGAAATCAGCCCCAGCATTTT.

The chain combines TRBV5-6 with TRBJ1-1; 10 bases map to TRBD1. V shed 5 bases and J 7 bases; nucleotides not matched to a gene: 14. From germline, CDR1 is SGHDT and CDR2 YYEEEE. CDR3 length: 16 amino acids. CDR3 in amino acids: CASRYRDRGGDIEAFF. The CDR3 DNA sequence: TGTGCCAGCAGATACCGGGACAGGGGTGGAGACATTGAAGCTTTCTTT.